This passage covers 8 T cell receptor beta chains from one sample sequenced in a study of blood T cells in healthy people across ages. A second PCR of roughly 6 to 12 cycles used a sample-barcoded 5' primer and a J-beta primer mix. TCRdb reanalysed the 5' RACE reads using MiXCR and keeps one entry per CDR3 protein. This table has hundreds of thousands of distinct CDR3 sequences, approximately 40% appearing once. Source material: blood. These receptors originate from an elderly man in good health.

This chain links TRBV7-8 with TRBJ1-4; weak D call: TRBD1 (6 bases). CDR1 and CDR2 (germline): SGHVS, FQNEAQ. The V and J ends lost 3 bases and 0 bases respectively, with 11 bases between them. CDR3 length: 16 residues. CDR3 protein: CASSLSGGTTNEKLFF. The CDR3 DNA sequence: TGTGCCAGCAGCTTGTCGGGGGGCACAACTAATGAAAAACTGTTTTTT.

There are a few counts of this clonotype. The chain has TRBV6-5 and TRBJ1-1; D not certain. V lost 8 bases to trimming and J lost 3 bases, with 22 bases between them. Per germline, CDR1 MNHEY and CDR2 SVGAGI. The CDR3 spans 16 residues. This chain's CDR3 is CASANLEKGWHTEAFF. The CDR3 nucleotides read TGTGCCAGCGCCAATCTGGAAAAAGGGTGGCACACTGAAGCTTTCTTT.

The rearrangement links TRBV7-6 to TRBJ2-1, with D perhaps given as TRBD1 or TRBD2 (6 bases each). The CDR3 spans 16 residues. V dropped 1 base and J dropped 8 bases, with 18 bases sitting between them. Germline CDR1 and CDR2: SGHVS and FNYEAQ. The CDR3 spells CASSLGNGARGDEQFF. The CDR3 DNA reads TGTGCCAGCAGCTTAGGTAACGGCGCAAGGGGGGATGAGCAGTTCTTC.

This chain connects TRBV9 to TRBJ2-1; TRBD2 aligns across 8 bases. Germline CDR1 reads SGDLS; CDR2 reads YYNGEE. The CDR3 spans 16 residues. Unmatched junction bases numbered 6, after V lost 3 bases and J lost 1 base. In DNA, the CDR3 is TGTGCCAGCAGCGATTTGGCGGGGGGATCCTACAATGAGCAGTTCTTC. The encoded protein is CASSDLAGGSYNEQFF.

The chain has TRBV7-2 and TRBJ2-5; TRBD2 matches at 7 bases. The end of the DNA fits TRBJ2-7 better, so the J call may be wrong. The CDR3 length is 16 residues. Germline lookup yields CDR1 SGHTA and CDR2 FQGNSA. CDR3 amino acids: CASSLGAGDPRDEQYF. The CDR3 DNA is TGTGCCAGCAGCTTAGGTGCGGGGGACCCTAGGGACGAGCAGTACTTC.

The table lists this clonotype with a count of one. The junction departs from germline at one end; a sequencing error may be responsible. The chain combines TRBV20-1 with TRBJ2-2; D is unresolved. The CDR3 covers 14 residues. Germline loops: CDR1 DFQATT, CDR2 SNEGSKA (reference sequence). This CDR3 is CSARDLPNTGELFF. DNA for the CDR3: TGCAGCGCTAGAGATCTCCCGAACACCGGGGAGCTGTTTTTT.

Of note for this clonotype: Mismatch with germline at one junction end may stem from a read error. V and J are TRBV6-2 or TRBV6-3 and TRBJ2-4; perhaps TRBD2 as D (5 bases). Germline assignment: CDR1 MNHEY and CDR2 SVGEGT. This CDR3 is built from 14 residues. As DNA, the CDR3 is TGCGCCTCAAATCCGGACTTAGCCAAAAACATTCAGTACTTC. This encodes CASNPDLAKNIQYF.

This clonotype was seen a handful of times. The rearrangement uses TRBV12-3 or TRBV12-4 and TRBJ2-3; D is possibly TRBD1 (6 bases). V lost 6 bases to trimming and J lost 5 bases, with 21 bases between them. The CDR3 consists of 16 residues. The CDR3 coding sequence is TGTGCCAGCAGGGGCACAGGGATTGATGGAGGAGATACGCAGTATTTT. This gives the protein CASRGTGIDGGDTQYF.